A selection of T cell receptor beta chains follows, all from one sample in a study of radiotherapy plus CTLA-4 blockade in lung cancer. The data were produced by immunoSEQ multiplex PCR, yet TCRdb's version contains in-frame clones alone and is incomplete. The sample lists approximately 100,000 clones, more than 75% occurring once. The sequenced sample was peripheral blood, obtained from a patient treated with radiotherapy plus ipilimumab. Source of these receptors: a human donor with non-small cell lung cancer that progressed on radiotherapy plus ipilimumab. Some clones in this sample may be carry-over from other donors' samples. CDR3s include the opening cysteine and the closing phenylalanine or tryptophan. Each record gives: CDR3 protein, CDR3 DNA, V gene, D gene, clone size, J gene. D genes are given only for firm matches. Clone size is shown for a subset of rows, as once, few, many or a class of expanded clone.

CASSGAHRVFGETQYF TGTGCCAGCAGTGGAGCACACAGGGTTTTTGGAGAGACCCAGTACTTC TRBV6-1 NA NA TRBJ2-5
CASSPTRQMNTEAFF TGTGCCAGCTCACCCACCCGACAGATGAACACTGAAGCTTTCTTT TRBV18 NA once TRBJ1-1
CASLFPGQGDYGYTF TGTGCCAGCTTATTTCCGGGACAGGGGGACTATGGCTACACCTTC TRBV18 TRBD1 NA TRBJ1-2
CASSLQGAANEKLFF TGCGCCAGCAGTTTACAGGGGGCGGCTAATGAAAAACTGTTTTTT TRBV5-1 TRBD1 NA TRBJ1-4
CASSFNTGGEQYF TGCGCCAGCAGCTTCAATACCGGTGGAGAGCAGTACTTC TRBV5-1 NA NA TRBJ2-7
CASSLGNEAFF TGTGCCAGCAGCTTAGGAAATGAAGCTTTCTTT TRBV7-9 NA NA TRBJ1-1
CASRRQGAADTQYF TGTGCCAGCAGGAGACAGGGGGCCGCAGATACGCAGTATTTT TRBV6-5 TRBD1 once TRBJ2-3
CASSLVGLASNEQFF TGTGCCAGCAGCTTAGTGGGACTAGCTTCAAATGAGCAGTTCTTC TRBV7-9 TRBD2 NA TRBJ2-1
CASSQVYRRADTQYF TGCGCCAGCAGCCAGGTATATCGTCGGGCAGATACGCAGTATTTT TRBV4-3 NA NA TRBJ2-3
CSVVWGPYGYTF TGCAGCGTTGTCTGGGGGCCGTATGGCTACACCTTC TRBV29-1 NA NA TRBJ1-2
CASSSLTGEVEKLFF TGTGCCAGCAGCTCACTGACAGGGGAAGTAGAAAAACTGTTTTTT TRBV7-8 TRBD1 NA TRBJ1-4
CASRPGQGQPQHF TGTGCCAGCAGACCGGGACAGGGACAGCCCCAGCATTTT TRBV6-5 TRBD1 once TRBJ1-5
CSVGPGASYNEQFF TGCAGCGTTGGCCCGGGGGCCTCCTACAATGAGCAGTTCTTC TRBV29-1 NA NA TRBJ2-1
CSVVAGSTEAFF TGCAGCGTTGTAGCAGGGTCGACTGAAGCTTTCTTT TRBV29-1 NA NA TRBJ1-1
CASSQGQGYGYTF TGTGCCAGCTCACAGGGACAGGGCTATGGCTACACCTTC TRBV18 TRBD1 NA TRBJ1-2
CASSYTSGPENTEAFF TGCGCCAGCAGCTACACGTCGGGGCCCGAGAACACTGAAGCTTTCTTT TRBV5-1 NA once TRBJ1-1
CASSLAPALYTGELFF TGTGCCAGCAGCTTAGCCCCGGCCCTTTACACCGGGGAGCTGTTTTTT TRBV11-2 NA once TRBJ2-2
CASSDSGNTEAFF TGTGCCAGCAGTGACTCGGGGAACACTGAAGCTTTCTTT TRBV2 NA NA TRBJ1-1
CASSLFSRNTGELFF TGCGCCAGCAGCTTGTTTTCCAGGAACACCGGGGAGCTGTTTTTT TRBV5-1 NA NA TRBJ2-2
CASRTDRLNTEAFF TGTGCCAGCCGAACGGACAGATTGAACACTGAAGCTTTCTTT TRBV19 NA NA TRBJ1-1
CASSVTVNNEQFF TGTGCCAGCAGCGTGACAGTTAACAATGAGCAGTTCTTC TRBV7-2 NA NA TRBJ2-1
CASSHAGTGIETEAFF TGTGCCAGCAGCCACGCCGGGACAGGGATAGAAACTGAAGCTTTCTTT TRBV5-4 TRBD1 NA TRBJ1-1
CASSYEGVYYEQYF TGTGCCAGCAGTTACGAAGGGGTATATTACGAGCAGTACTTC TRBV6-5 NA NA TRBJ2-7
CASSDTGFSNQPQHF TGTGCCAGCAGCGACACAGGGTTTAGCAATCAGCCCCAGCATTTT TRBV2 NA NA TRBJ1-5
CASTSPGADTQYF TGTGCCAGCACTTCCCCGGGGGCAGATACGCAGTATTTT TRBV6-5 NA NA TRBJ2-3
CASSFWDRRHTEAFF TGTGCCAGCAGCTTTTGGGACAGGCGGCACACTGAAGCTTTCTTT TRBV5-6 TRBD1 NA TRBJ1-1
CASSVQGGISGNTIYF TGTGCCAGCAGCGTCCAGGGCGGAATCTCTGGAAACACCATATATTTT TRBV9 NA NA TRBJ1-3
CASSEGFQETQYF TGTGCCAGCAGCGAGGGCTTCCAAGAGACCCAGTACTTC TRBV11-1 NA NA TRBJ2-5
CSVTVQGGLVDTQYF TGCAGCGTGACCGTGCAGGGAGGTTTGGTAGATACGCAGTATTTT TRBV29-1 NA NA TRBJ2-3
CASSQDRGQGAYNSPLHF TGCGCCAGCAGCCAAGATCGTGGACAGGGGGCCTATAATTCACCCCTCCACTTT TRBV4-3 TRBD1 NA TRBJ1-6
CASSLGGLGTEAFF TGTGCCAGCAGCTTAGGGGGGCTGGGGACTGAAGCTTTCTTT TRBV5-6 NA NA TRBJ1-1
CASSLAVGDTPREQYF TGCGCCAGCAGCTTGGCCGTGGGGGATACTCCTCGGGAGCAGTACTTC TRBV5-1 NA NA TRBJ2-7
CASKLLDTGPDTQYF TGTGCCAGCAAATTGCTGGACACCGGTCCAGATACGCAGTATTTT TRBV27 NA NA TRBJ2-3
CASSLQVSEQYF TGTGCCAGCAGCTTACAGGTTTCCGAGCAGTACTTC TRBV7-2 NA NA TRBJ2-7
CASAPTGINTEAFF TGCGCCAGCGCCCCGACAGGGATAAACACTGAAGCTTTCTTT TRBV5-1 TRBD1 once TRBJ1-1
CASSLGAPNIQYF TGTGCCAGCAGCTTAGGGGCCCCAAACATTCAGTACTTC TRBV7-3 NA NA TRBJ2-4
CARRQYNEQFF TGTGCCCGTCGACAGTACAATGAGCAGTTCTTC TRBV30 NA NA TRBJ2-1
CASSAGVADYGYTF TGTGCCAGCAGCGCAGGAGTGGCAGACTATGGCTACACCTTC TRBV9 NA NA TRBJ1-2
CASSTRQGRETQYF TGTGCCAGCAGCACCAGACAGGGACGTGAGACCCAGTACTTC TRBV5-4 TRBD1 NA TRBJ2-5
CASSLVPSGGAIQETQYF TGTGCCAGCAGCTTAGTGCCTAGCGGGGGGGCGATCCAAGAGACCCAGTACTTC TRBV7-2 TRBD2 NA TRBJ2-5
CAISEIGGHGYTF TGTGCCATCAGTGAAATAGGGGGCCATGGCTACACCTTC TRBV10-3 TRBD1 NA TRBJ1-2
CASSFQGTLSYGYTF TGTGCCAGCAGCTTTCAGGGGACCCTGTCCTATGGCTACACCTTC TRBV28 NA NA TRBJ1-2
CAIRDPTGMNTEAFF TGTGCCATCAGGGACCCGACAGGGATGAACACTGAAGCTTTCTTT TRBV10-3 TRBD1 NA TRBJ1-1
CASSLTAATGTRGYTF TGTGCCAGCAGTTTAACCGCCGCTACAGGGACGCGTGGCTACACCTTC TRBV27 NA NA TRBJ1-2
CASRGLANTGELFF TGCGCCAGCAGAGGGTTGGCGAACACCGGGGAGCTGTTTTTT TRBV5-1 NA NA TRBJ2-2
CAISESLNTGELFF TGTGCCATCAGTGAGTCCTTAAACACCGGGGAGCTGTTTTTT TRBV10-3 NA NA TRBJ2-2
CASSRPRHEKLFF TGCGCCAGCAGTCGTCCGCGACATGAAAAACTGTTTTTT TRBV23-1 NA once TRBJ1-4
CASSRDLTGETMQYF TGTGCCAGCAGCCGGGACTTGACAGGGGAAACGATGCAGTACTTC TRBV6-5 TRBD1 NA TRBJ2-7
CASSLLQFPDMQYF TGTGCCAGCAGCTTATTACAGTTCCCAGATATGCAGTATTTT TRBV7-6 NA NA TRBJ2-3
CASSLDQDRGYTF TGTGCCAGCAGCTTGGACCAGGACAGGGGCTACACCTTC TRBV5-4 TRBD1 NA TRBJ1-2
CASKYGSGVSGGYTF TGTGCCAGCAAGTACGGAAGCGGGGTATCGGGTGGCTACACCTTC TRBV27 NA NA TRBJ1-2
CASSYSSRGGTTEAFF TGTGCCAGCAGTTACTCGAGTAGGGGGGGGACCACTGAAGCTTTCTTT TRBV6-5 NA NA TRBJ1-1
CAISDPDSGPTNKGGYEQYF TGTGCCATCAGTGATCCTGATAGTGGACCGACTAATAAGGGGGGCTACGAGCAGTACTTC TRBV10-3 NA NA TRBJ2-7
CSVEVAVNTEAFF TGCAGCGTTGAAGTGGCGGTGAACACTGAAGCTTTCTTT TRBV29-1 NA NA TRBJ1-1